This T cell receptor (beta chain) was sequenced in a study of shared clonotypes between healthy human individuals. Study-wide results and caveats: Investigators collected only blood, and repertoires in tissues likely differ.

A CD45RA-negative memory subset and a CD45RA+ naive subset were separated from the CD4+ cells. The genomic DNA of each subset was split evenly across several immunoSEQ plates. Profiling relied on immunoSEQ multiplex PCR, and the TCRdb table lists in-frame clones only, not all of them. The sample contains over 2 million clones, roughly 92% of which appear only once. This CDR3 has 14 residues. Looked up from germline, CDR1 is SGHVS and CDR2 is FNYEAQ. Trimming shortened V by 5 bases and J by 1 base, and 6 bases separated the two germline ends. With respect to this clone: Antigen unknown.

The chain links TRBV7-6 to TRBJ2-6; no clear D gene. This TCR came from a young man in good health. Some clones in this sample may be carry-over from other donors' samples. The specimen was naive CD4+ T cells from PBMCs. Subset indicated: CD45RA+ positively selected. CDR3 in amino acids: CASSQQSGANVLTF. The CDR3 DNA reads TGTGCCAGCAGCCAACAATCTGGGGCCAACGTCCTGACTTTC.